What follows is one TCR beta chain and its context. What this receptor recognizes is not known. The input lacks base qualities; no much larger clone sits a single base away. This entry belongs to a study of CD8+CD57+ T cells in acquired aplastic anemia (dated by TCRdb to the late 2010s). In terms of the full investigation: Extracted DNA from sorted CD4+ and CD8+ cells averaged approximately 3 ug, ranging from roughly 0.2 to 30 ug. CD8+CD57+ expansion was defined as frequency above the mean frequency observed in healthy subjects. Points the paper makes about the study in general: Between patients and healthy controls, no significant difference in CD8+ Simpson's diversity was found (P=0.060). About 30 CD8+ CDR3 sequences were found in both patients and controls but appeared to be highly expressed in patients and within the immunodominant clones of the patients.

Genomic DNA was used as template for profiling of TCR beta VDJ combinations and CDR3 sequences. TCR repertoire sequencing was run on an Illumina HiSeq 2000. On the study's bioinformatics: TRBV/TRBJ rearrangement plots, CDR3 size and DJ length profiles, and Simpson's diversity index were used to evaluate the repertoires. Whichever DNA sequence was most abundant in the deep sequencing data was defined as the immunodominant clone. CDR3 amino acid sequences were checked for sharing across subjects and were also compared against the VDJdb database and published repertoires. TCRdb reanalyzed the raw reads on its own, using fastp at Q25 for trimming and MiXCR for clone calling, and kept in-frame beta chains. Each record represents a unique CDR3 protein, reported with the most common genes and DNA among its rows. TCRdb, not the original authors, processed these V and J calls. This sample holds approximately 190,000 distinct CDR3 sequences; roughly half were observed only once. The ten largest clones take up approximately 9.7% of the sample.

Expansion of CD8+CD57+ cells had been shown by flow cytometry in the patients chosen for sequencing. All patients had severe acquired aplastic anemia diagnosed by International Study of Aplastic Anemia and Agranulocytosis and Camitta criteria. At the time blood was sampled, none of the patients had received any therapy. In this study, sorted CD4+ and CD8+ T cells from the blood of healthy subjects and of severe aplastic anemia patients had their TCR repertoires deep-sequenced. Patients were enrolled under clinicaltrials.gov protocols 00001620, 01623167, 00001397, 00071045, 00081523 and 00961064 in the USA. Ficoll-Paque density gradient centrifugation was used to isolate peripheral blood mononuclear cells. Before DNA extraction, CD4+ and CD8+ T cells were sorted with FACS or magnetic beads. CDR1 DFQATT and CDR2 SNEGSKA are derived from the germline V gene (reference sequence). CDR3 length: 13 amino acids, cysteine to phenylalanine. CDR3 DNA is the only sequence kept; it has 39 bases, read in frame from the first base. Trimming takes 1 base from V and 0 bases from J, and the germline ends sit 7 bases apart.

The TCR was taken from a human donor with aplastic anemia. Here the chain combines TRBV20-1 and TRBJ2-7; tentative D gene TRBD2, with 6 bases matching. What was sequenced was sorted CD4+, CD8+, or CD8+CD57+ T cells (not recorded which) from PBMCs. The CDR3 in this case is CSARGGISYEQYF. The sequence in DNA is TGCAGTGCTAGAGGCGGGATCTCCTACGAGCAGTACTTC.